These T cell receptor beta chains were read from a single sample in a study of cytomegalovirus exposure and HLA in healthy donors. Some clones are missing from TCRdb's copy, which holds only in-frame ones; the method was immunoSEQ multiplex PCR. The data hold roughly 150,000 clones, with roughly 80% observed a single time. Input material: PBMCs. All receptors come from a man aged 18 to 30 in good health and CMV-seropositive. CDR3s include the opening cysteine and the closing phenylalanine or tryptophan. Each record gives: V gene, clone size, J gene, D gene, CDR3 DNA, CDR3 protein. The D gene is left open where the match is weak. Expanded clones are given a class, and other clones once, few, many or no size at all.

v_gene: TRBV5-1; abundance: -; j_gene: TRBJ2-1; d_gene: -; CDR3nt: TGCGCCAGCAGGCCTTCCCCCGGCAATGAGCAGTTCTTC; CDR3aa: CASRPSPGNEQFF
v_gene: TRBV5-1; abundance: -; j_gene: TRBJ2-7; d_gene: TRBD1; CDR3nt: TGCGCCAGCAGGAGGGACAGGGGGCGTAACGAGCAGTACTTC; CDR3aa: CASRRDRGRNEQYF
v_gene: TRBV7-2; abundance: -; j_gene: TRBJ2-7; d_gene: -; CDR3nt: TGTGCCAGCAGCCCTCTACCCACCTCCTACGAGCAGTACTTC; CDR3aa: CASSPLPTSYEQYF
v_gene: TRBV6-6; abundance: -; j_gene: TRBJ2-1; d_gene: TRBD2; CDR3nt: TGTGCCAGCAGGGGGGGGACTAGCGGAGAGCAGTTCTTC; CDR3aa: CASRGGTSGEQFF
v_gene: TRBV6-5; abundance: -; j_gene: TRBJ1-1; d_gene: TRBD1; CDR3nt: TGTTCCAGCAGTCTCCGAGGGGGCGGGAACACTGAAGCTTTCTTT; CDR3aa: CSSSLRGGGNTEAFF
v_gene: TRBV18; abundance: once; j_gene: TRBJ2-1; d_gene: -; CDR3nt: TGTGCCAGCTCACCACCTCGGACAACGCTAGGCAATGAGCAGTTCTTC; CDR3aa: CASSPPRTTLGNEQFF
v_gene: TRBV9; abundance: few; j_gene: TRBJ1-1; d_gene: TRBD1; CDR3nt: TGTGCCAGCAGCCCAGGACAGGCGGGCACTGAAGCTTTCTTT; CDR3aa: CASSPGQAGTEAFF
v_gene: TRBV20-1; abundance: -; j_gene: TRBJ2-7; d_gene: -; CDR3nt: TGCAGTGCCTGGGGGCCCCCGGAGCAGTACTTC; CDR3aa: CSAWGPPEQYF
v_gene: TRBV5-1; abundance: -; j_gene: TRBJ2-7; d_gene: TRBD2; CDR3nt: TGCGCCAGCAGCTCGACTAGCGGGAGTTCCTACGAGCAGTACTTC; CDR3aa: CASSSTSGSSYEQYF
v_gene: TRBV6-6; abundance: -; j_gene: TRBJ1-1; d_gene: -; CDR3nt: TGTGCCAGCAGTTACCACGGCGGAGGGTTTGAAGCTTTCTTT; CDR3aa: CASSYHGGGFEAFF
v_gene: TRBV4-1; abundance: -; j_gene: TRBJ2-4; d_gene: -; CDR3nt: TGCGCCAGCAGCCAATCCGGGGACATTCAGTACTTC; CDR3aa: CASSQSGDIQYF
v_gene: TRBV5-8; abundance: -; j_gene: TRBJ2-1; d_gene: TRBD2; CDR3nt: TGTGCCAGCAGCCTATTCCCGGGGACTAGCGGAAGCAATGAGCAGTTCTTC; CDR3aa: CASSLFPGTSGSNEQFF
v_gene: TRBV19; abundance: -; j_gene: TRBJ2-7; d_gene: TRBD1; CDR3nt: TGTGCCAGTAGTATATCCGGGACAGGGAACTACGAGCAGTACTTC; CDR3aa: CASSISGTGNYEQYF
v_gene: TRBV28; abundance: -; j_gene: TRBJ2-5; d_gene: -; CDR3nt: TGTGCCAGCAGACCGCAGACAGGACCCCAAGAGACCCAGTACTTC; CDR3aa: CASRPQTGPQETQYF